Listed here is a single T cell receptor (beta chain). Profiled with immunoSEQ multiplex PCR; TCRdb holds only in-frame clones, not every one. The table has roughly 2.1 million clones, roughly 91% seen once. This sample stems from a study of shared clonotypes between healthy human individuals. Naive CD8 cells were CD45RO-negative, positively selected for CCR7, excluding terminally differentiated effector memory CD45RA+ cells. Within Nashville, Tennessee resided all donors, each a Caucasian adult. Germline V lookup: CDR1 MNHEY, CDR2 SMNVEV (reference sequence). The CDR3 has 15 amino acids. Trimming cost V 0 bases and J 7 bases, with 13 bases left between them.

The sequencing input was naive CD8+ T cells from PBMCs. The rearrangement joins TRBV27 to TRBJ2-1, with D possibly TRBD2 on 6 matching bases. This clonotype originated in a man aged 18 to 35 in good health. Some clones in this sample may be carry-over from other donors' samples. The CDR3 spells CASSLSRGLLNEQFF. CDR3 sequence (DNA): TGTGCCAGCAGTTTATCTAGGGGACTTTTAAATGAGCAGTTCTTC.